This paragraph covers one T cell receptor (beta chain) sequence. PCR was performed a second time for roughly 6 to 12 cycles using a sample-barcoded 5' primer and a J-beta primer mix. TCRdb re-called the 5' RACE reads with MiXCR, one entry per CDR3 protein. This sample has roughly 1.7 million distinct CDR3 sequences, with about 35% found just once. Total RNA was extracted at no less than 5.5 micrograms per sample. These data belong to a study of blood T cells in healthy people across ages. Overall study: For every two T cells, template switching captured about one barcoded beta molecule.

The V end was cut by 5 bases, the J end by 0 bases, with 13 bases between. From germline, CDR1 is LNHDA and CDR2 SQIVND (reference sequence). The CDR3 runs to 15 residues. The gene calls are TRBV19 and TRBJ1-1; D call uncertain. This sequence originates from a woman aged 25 to 45 in good health. Material: blood. CDR3 sequence (DNA): TGTGCCAGTAGTTCGAGGACGGGTATGAACACTGAAGCTTTCTTT. It codes for CASSSRTGMNTEAFF. Using reference TRBV19 and TRBJ1-1 for the parts outside the CDR3, the full variable domain is DGGITQSPKYLFRKEGQNVTLSCEQNLNHDAMYWYRQDPGQGLRLIYYSQIVNDFQKGDIAEGYSVSREKKESFPLTVTSAQKNPTAFYLCASSSRTGMNTEAFFGQGTRLTVV.